This TCR beta chain derives from a study of graft-versus-host responses after intestinal transplantation. Across the study: All of the recipients had induction that used anti-thymocyte globulin, then tacrolimus and steroids for around three years.

Regarding this clone: What it binds is not known.

TCRdb's copy holds only in-frame clones and misses some; the assay was immunoSEQ multiplex PCR. The profile covers about 120,000 clones, with approximately 92% appearing a single time and 0.09% to 0.15% taken by the ten largest. Study-wide points: Early after transplant, HvG clones declined as circulating GvH clones peaked.

This CDR3 has 14 residues. V was trimmed by 5 bases and J by 6 bases, leaving 14 bases between them. Germline CDR1 is SGHAT and CDR2 is FQNNGV. The chain joins TRBV11-2 to TRBJ2-1, with D maybe TRBD2 (7 bases). This sequence was found in a human donor who received an intestinal transplant. The material was unstimulated CD4+ T cells sorted from spleen or lymph node cells, obtained before intestinal transplant. The CDR3 here is CASSPFGGRNEQFF. In DNA form, the CDR3 reads TGTGCCAGCAGCCCCTTCGGGGGGCGCAATGAGCAGTTCTTC. Full variable domain (remainder filled in from reference TRBV11-2 and TRBJ2-1): EAGVAQSPRYKIIEKRQSVAFWCNPISGHATLYWYQQILGQGPKLLIQFQNNGVVDDSQLPKDRFSAERLKGVDSTLKIQPAKLEDSAVYLCASSPFGGRNEQFFGPGTRLTVL.